This T cell receptor (beta chain) is from a study of T-cell reconstitution after alpha-beta-depleted transplantation in children. Broader study findings: Alpha-beta T cells about two months after transplant reportedly derived from several hundred expanded graft clones.

Trimming shortened V by 1 base and J by 2 bases, and 9 bases separated the two germline ends. The CDR3 has 14 residues. Germline V gene lookup returns CDR1 SGHRS and CDR2 YFSETQ. Preparation of the TCRbeta library was carried out with unique molecular identifiers. TCRdb re-called the PCR reads with MiXCR, one entry per CDR3 protein. This sample has a few hundred thousand distinct CDR3 sequences, with around 27% found just once. As for this clonotype: Its specificity is unknown.

Here the sequenced sample was PBMCs, taken before TCRalphabeta/CD19-depleted stem cell transplant. The chain employs TRBV5-1 and TRBJ2-5; D gene uncertain. The receptor's source is a boy younger than two with Wiskott-Aldrich syndrome, due to receive a stem cell transplant. The CDR3 coding sequence is TGCGCCAGCAGCTTGAAGAGCCCTCAAGAGACCCAGTACTTC. This gives the protein CASSLKSPQETQYF.